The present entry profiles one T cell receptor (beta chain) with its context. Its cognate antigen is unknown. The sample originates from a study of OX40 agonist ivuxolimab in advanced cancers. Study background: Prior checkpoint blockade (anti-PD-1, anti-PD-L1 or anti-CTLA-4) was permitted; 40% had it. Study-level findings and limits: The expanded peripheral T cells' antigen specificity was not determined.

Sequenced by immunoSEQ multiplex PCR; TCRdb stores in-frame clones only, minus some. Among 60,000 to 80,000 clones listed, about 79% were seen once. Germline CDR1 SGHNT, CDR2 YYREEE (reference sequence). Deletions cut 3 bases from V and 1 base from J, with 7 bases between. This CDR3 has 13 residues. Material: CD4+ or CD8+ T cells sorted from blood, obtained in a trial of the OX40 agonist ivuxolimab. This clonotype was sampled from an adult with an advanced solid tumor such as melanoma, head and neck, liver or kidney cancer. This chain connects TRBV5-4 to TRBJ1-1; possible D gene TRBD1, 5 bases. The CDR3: CASSSQGNTEAFF. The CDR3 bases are TGTGCCAGCAGCTCCCAGGGGAACACTGAAGCTTTCTTT.